This TCR beta chain came from a study of post-analysis software for immune sequencing data (dated by TCRdb to the mid-2010s). Looking at the study overall: Recorded disease courses included relapsing-remitting, secondary progressive and progressive-relapsing multiple sclerosis, with some patients lacking subtype annotation. The patient repertoires were compared against 10 to 12 previously published healthy control repertoires obtained from donors aged about 6 to 25 years. A subset of samples was prepared in parallel using single-end sample barcoding, then pooled and co-amplified after Illumina adapter ligation. Findings and caveats that apply to the study as a whole: The multiple sclerosis patient group was slightly younger than the control group. Direct clustering with F measure revealed strong co-clustering of samples prepared in the same batch, which led to a batch-effect correction. Patients showed significantly higher frequencies than controls for roughly 5 TRBV segments, among them TRBV5-6, TRBV5-1 and TRBV20-1. Multiple sclerosis patients had significantly lower normalized Chao1 diversity than controls, a result that suggests substantial peripheral T-cell clonal expansion.

Libraries were made using PCR. Reads for this sample came from an Illumina HiSeq 2500. Unique molecular identifiers were incorporated into TCR beta cDNA libraries to reduce PCR and sequencing biases. Every 1 to 10 million input T cells yielded approximately 500,000 cDNA molecules, meaning each molecule approximated one T cell. The same protocol used for the earlier healthy control dataset was applied to prepare and sequence the patient libraries. Samples belonging to the same batch were prepared together, multiplexed and sequenced on a shared HiSeq lane. Processing in the source paper ran as follows. Raw barcoded reads were processed with MIGEC, and single-read molecular identifier groups were discarded before consensus assembly and CDR3 extraction. VDJtools was used for post-analysis of the clonotype tables, and diversity was normalized by down-sampling every dataset to the size of the smallest sample. Repertoire overlap clustering matched CDR3 amino acid but not nucleotide sequences to correct batch-related cross-sample contamination. In TCRdb, the public reads were trimmed at Q25 with fastp and aligned with MiXCR, with productive beta chains retained. Every entry covers one CDR3 protein and lists the most common genes and DNA from its rows. What appears here as the V and J calls and clone size reflects TCRdb's work, not the paper's. This sample holds some 890,000 distinct CDR3 sequences; under 70% were observed only once. About 4.8% of the sample rests with the top ten.

In the germline V gene, CDR1 corresponds to SGHRS and CDR2 to YFSETQ. Trimming takes 0 bases from V and 0 bases from J, and the germline ends sit 6 bases apart. The CDR3 runs 14 residues from the cysteine to the phenylalanine. Of the read, only the CDR3 DNA is kept; its 42 bases are in frame from base 1. About this clonotype itself: The clone's antigen remains unknown. Base-call qualities are not available, and no considerably larger clone is one nucleotide away.

To demonstrate the VDJtools post-analysis software, TCR beta repertoires were profiled from the peripheral blood of 13 young patients with multiple sclerosis. Multiple sclerosis patients were children and adolescents aged 6 to 15 years. This receptor was identified in a girl aged 10 to 17 with multiple sclerosis. The sequenced sample was blood. The sequence joins TRBV5-1 to TRBJ1-1; the D gene is not confidently resolved. In nucleotides, the sequence is TGCGCCAGCAGCTTGGATTGGATGAACACTGAAGCTTTCTTT. Its product reads: CASSLDWMNTEAFF.